The 22 T cell receptor beta chains given below trace back to one sample, sequenced in a study of T cells after yellow fever vaccination. Each CDR3 protein is one row after TCRdb ran MiXCR on the 5' RACE reads. The sample holds hundreds of thousands of distinct CDR3 sequences, approximately 13% seen once. Sequencing used PBMCs, obtained on the day of the yellow fever booster vaccination. The receptors were sampled from a man aged 30 to 39 who received the YFV17D yellow fever vaccine.

Only a few counts were recorded for this clonotype. The chain combines TRBV28 with TRBJ2-2, with D unclear. The CDR3 spans 15 residues. Trimming took off 6 bases at V and 1 base at J, with 12 bases between the two ends. Looked up from germline, CDR1 is MDHEN and CDR2 is SYDVKM. CDR3 sequence: CASRPLGLNTGELFF. The CDR3 bases are TGTGCCAGCAGGCCTCTCGGGTTGAACACCGGGGAGCTGTTTTTT.

A few counts support this clonotype. This rearrangement joins TRBV15 to TRBJ1-2; no definite D call. Germline CDR1 LNHNV, CDR2 YYDKDF (reference sequence). The CDR3 has 14 residues. The germline V and J ends were trimmed by 0 bases and 3 bases, with 8 bases remaining between them. CDR3: CATSRDQTDYGYTF. As DNA, the CDR3 is TGTGCCACCAGCAGAGATCAAACAGACTATGGCTACACCTTC.

This clonotype was detected ten times or more. The J gene is TRBJ1-2, the V gene TRBV7-9; D gene unclear. This CDR3 is built from 13 residues. The V gene's germline CDR1 is SEHNR and CDR2 FQNEAQ (reference sequence). V was cut by 5 bases and J by 6 bases, with 13 bases left in between. Here the CDR3 DNA reads TGTGCCAGCAGCCGGTCCCCAAGGGATGGCTACACCTTC. Translation: CASSRSPRDGYTF. Combining the CDR3 with reference TRBV7-9 and TRBJ1-2 gives the whole variable domain DTGVSQNPRHKITKRGQNVTFRCDPISEHNRLYWYRQTLGQGPEFLTYFQNEAQLEKSRLLSDRFSAERPKGSFSTLEIQRTEQGDSAMYLCASSRSPRDGYTFGSGTRLTVV.

The sample holds a few counts of this clonotype. The chain uses TRBV7-9 and TRBJ2-7; TRBD1 aligns across 10 bases. Germline CDR1 and CDR2: SEHNR and FQNEAQ (reference sequence). This CDR3 comprises 14 residues. V gave up 5 bases and J gave up 6 bases; unmatched junction bases: 7. The CDR3 reads CASSTGTGVGEQYF. CDR3 bases: TGTGCCAGCAGCACCGGGACAGGGGTGGGCGAGCAGTACTTC. Complete variable domain (other parts from reference TRBV7-9 and TRBJ2-7): DTGVSQNPRHKITKRGQNVTFRCDPISEHNRLYWYRQTLGQGPEFLTYFQNEAQLEKSRLLSDRFSAERPKGSFSTLEIQRTEQGDSAMYLCASSTGTGVGEQYFGPGTRLTVT.

There are many counts of this clonotype. This chain joins TRBV11-2 and TRBJ2-5; D uncertain. The CDR3 has 13 residues. V lost 5 bases to trimming and J lost 1 base, with 8 bases between them. Germline CDR1 SGHAT, CDR2 FQNNGV. The CDR3: CASSPHPQETQYF. The CDR3 bases are TGTGCCAGCAGCCCGCACCCCCAAGAGACCCAGTACTTC.

This clonotype has only a few counts. The DNA for the CDR3 is TGCAGTGCCACTCCCATAAACACCGGGGAGCTGTTTTTT. This sequence encodes CSATPINTGELFF. The chain is built from TRBV20-1 and TRBJ2-2; D gene uncertain. V was trimmed by 6 bases and J by 2 bases, leaving 10 bases between them. From germline, CDR1 is DFQATT and CDR2 SNEGSKA (reference sequence). The CDR3 covers 13 residues.

The rearrangement links TRBV20-1 to TRBJ2-5; 7 bases fit TRBD2. The CDR3 is 17 residues long. Per germline, CDR1 DFQATT and CDR2 SNEGSKA (reference sequence). V shed 5 bases, J shed 5 bases, and the junction held 20 bases outside the gene matches. CDR3 coding DNA: TGCAGTGCTTTCTCTACTACTCCCGGACTAGTTGAGGAGACCCAGTACTTC. This codes for CSAFSTTPGLVEETQYF.

This clonotype was seen a handful of times. The chain recombines TRBV9 with TRBJ2-3; no firm D call. Trimming cost V 0 bases and J 6 bases, with 17 bases left between them. Germline assignment: CDR1 SGDLS and CDR2 YYNGEE. The CDR3 length is 16 residues. The CDR3 spells CASSVEPSSSPDTQYF. The CDR3 coding sequence is TGTGCCAGCAGCGTAGAGCCCAGTTCCTCCCCGGATACGCAGTATTTT. Together with reference TRBV9 and TRBJ2-3, the CDR3 gives the full variable domain: DSGVTQTPKHLITATGQRVTLRCSPRSGDLSVYWYQQSLDQGLQFLIQYYNGEERAKGNILERFSAQQFPDLHSELNLSSLELGDSALYFCASSVEPSSSPDTQYFGPGTRLTVL.

V usage is TRBV23-1 and J usage is TRBJ1-2; no clear D. TRBV23-1 is marked as an open reading frame, function uncertain. The germline V and J ends were trimmed by 0 bases and 2 bases, with 22 bases remaining between them. This CDR3 has 19 residues. The DNA for the CDR3 is TGCGCCAGCAGTCAATCAGCAGCGGAGCTAACACAGAGCAACTATGGCTACACCTTC. Translation: CASSQSAAELTQSNYGYTF.

This clonotype was seen a few times. V usage is TRBV5-1 and J usage is TRBJ1-1; D may be TRBD1 (6 bases). This CDR3 has 17 amino acids. The germline V gene encodes CDR1 SGHRS and CDR2 YFSETQ. Trimming left V 0 bases short and J 0 bases short, with 15 bases between. The CDR3 sequence is CASSLGRGGSMNTEAFF. The CDR3 DNA reads as TGCGCCAGCAGCTTGGGCAGGGGCGGGAGCATGAACACTGAAGCTTTCTTT.

This clonotype was detected a few times. This rearrangement joins TRBV9 to TRBJ1-5; D is ambiguous. CDR3 size: 14 residues. The germline V and J ends were trimmed by 4 bases and 2 bases, with 10 bases remaining between them. Germline V gene sequence: CDR1 SGDLS, CDR2 YYNGEE. CDR3 in DNA: TGTGCCAGCAGCCTGGACGGGGGCAATCAGCCCCAGCATTTT. The encoded protein is CASSLDGGNQPQHF.

This clonotype has just a few counts. The chain uses TRBV5-1 and TRBJ2-5, with 10 bases that match TRBD2. From germline, CDR1 is SGHRS and CDR2 YFSETQ. J gave up 5 bases and V 4 bases, and 2 bases lay outside the gene matches. This CDR3 comprises 13 residues. CDR3 DNA: TGCGCCAGCAGCCTAGCGGGAGATGAGACCCAGTACTTC. Amino acids: CASSLAGDETQYF. The variable domain in full, completed from reference TRBV5-1 and TRBJ2-5, reads KAGVTQTPRYLIKTRGQQVTLSCSPISGHRSVSWYQQTPGQGLQFLFEYFSETQRNKGNFPGRFSGRQFSNSRSEMNVSTLELGDSALYLCASSLAGDETQYFGPGTRLLVL.

The gene calls are TRBV3-1 and TRBJ2-7; tentative D call: TRBD1 (5 bases). V lost 5 bases to trimming and J lost 3 bases, with 14 bases between them. From germline, CDR1 is LGHDT and CDR2 YNNKEL (reference sequence). This CDR3 is 14 amino acids long. The CDR3 DNA sequence: TGTGCCAGCAGCTTTTCAGACAGTCTCTACGAGCAGTACTTC. Its protein is CASSFSDSLYEQYF.

At least ten counts were recorded for this clonotype. The chain uses TRBV5-6 and TRBJ2-7, with D possibly TRBD1 on 6 matching bases. The CDR3 contains 15 residues. Trimming removed 6 bases from V and 2 bases from J, with 18 bases in between. Germline CDR1 reads SGHDT; CDR2 reads YYEEEE. CDR3 nucleotide sequence: TGTGCCAGCAACCGGCTGAGGCAGGGGCCCTACGAGCAGTACTTC. This sequence encodes CASNRLRQGPYEQYF.

The V and J genes are TRBV21-1 and TRBJ2-7. TRBV21-1 is tagged as a pseudogene. The CDR3 has 12 amino acids. CDR3 bases: TGTGCCAGCAGCAAATGTTCTTGCAGCCAGTACTTC. Translation: CASSKCSCSQYF.

The rearrangement joins TRBV12-3 or TRBV12-4 to TRBJ2-5; 9 bases align to TRBD1. CDR3 length: 14 residues. Trimming cost V 6 bases and J 5 bases; bases outside gene matches: 7. CDR3 sequence reads: CASRGQGPDETQYF. In DNA, the CDR3 is TGTGCCAGCAGGGGACAGGGACCGGACGAGACCCAGTACTTC.

This clonotype has a count of ten or more. This chain links TRBV5-1 with TRBJ2-7; possible D gene TRBD2, 6 bases. Germline CDR1 and CDR2: SGHRS and YFSETQ. Trimming took off 9 bases at V and 5 bases at J, with 24 bases between the two ends. The CDR3 spans 15 residues. CDR3 region: CATRVSGVEYDEQYF. The CDR3 DNA follows: TGCGCCACCCGGGTGTCGGGAGTCGAATACGACGAGCAGTACTTC.

This clonotype has only a few counts. This chain links TRBV20-1 with TRBJ2-1; 12 bases match TRBD1. The CDR3 consists of 15 residues. With V trimmed by 6 bases and J by 7 bases, 10 bases remained unmatched. Germline V gives CDR1 DFQATT, CDR2 SNEGSKA (reference sequence). CDR3 region: CSASLRDRGLNEQFF. The CDR3 nucleotides are TGCAGTGCGTCCCTCCGGGACAGGGGGCTTAATGAGCAGTTCTTC.

The chain combines TRBV3-1 with TRBJ1-1; 8 nucleotides line up with TRBD1. This CDR3 is 16 amino acids long. Germline V CDR1 and CDR2: LGHDT, YNNKEL (reference sequence). V shed 3 bases and J 3 bases; nucleotides not matched to a gene: 9. This chain's CDR3 is CASSHDRGSFHTEAFF. The CDR3 bases are TGTGCCAGCAGCCACGACAGGGGTTCTTTTCACACTGAAGCTTTCTTT.

The chain is built from TRBV27 and TRBJ2-7; 9 bases fit TRBD2. Trimming cost V 0 bases and J 2 bases; bases outside gene matches: 2. Looked up from germline, CDR1 is MNHEY and CDR2 is SMNVEV (reference sequence). The CDR3 is made up of 15 amino acids. The CDR3 DNA reads TGTGCCAGCAGTTTATCGCCTAGCGGGACCTACGAGCAGTACTTC. Its protein is CASSLSPSGTYEQYF.

The chain is built from TRBV6-5 and TRBJ2-5; no clear D gene. There are 15 residues in the CDR3. Germline CDR1 MNHEY, CDR2 SVGAGI. Trimming pared 0 bases from V and 1 base from J, leaving 9 bases between. The CDR3 coding sequence is TGTGCCAGCAGTTACTCTTGGGCTACCCAAGAGACCCAGTACTTC. Protein: CASSYSWATQETQYF.

There are a few counts of this clonotype. The genes are TRBV3-1 and TRBJ2-1; 10 nucleotides align to TRBD2. Germline lookup yields CDR1 LGHDT and CDR2 YNNKEL (reference sequence). The CDR3 is made up of 17 amino acids. V lost 4 bases to trimming and J lost 4 bases; unmatched junction nucleotides: 10. The CDR3 here is CASSPRASGSRYNEQFF. CDR3 bases: TGTGCCAGCAGCCCCCGGGCTAGCGGGAGTCGTTACAATGAGCAGTTCTTC.